A single sample gave rise to the 23 T cell receptor beta chains below, sequenced in a study of spatial heterogeneity in lung cancer. MiXCR was run by TCRdb on the 5' RACE reads, yielding one entry per CDR3 protein. The table lists roughly 70,000 distinct CDR3 sequences, roughly 9% of them singletons. Time point: blood at routine non-recurrence follow-up after resection. The sample in question was PBMCs, obtained at follow-up. All receptors come from a female donor with early-stage non-small cell lung cancer.

In this sample, this clonotype turned up many times. The chain employs TRBV6-5 and TRBJ1-3, with TRBD1 matching over 11 bases. Germline lookup yields CDR1 MNHEY and CDR2 SVGAGI. V lost 6 bases and J lost 3; bases outside the gene matches: 13. The CDR3 is made up of 18 amino acids. In nucleotides, the CDR3 is TGTGCCAGCAGAGATCTCCTCGGACAGGGGGCCGGTGGAAACACCATATATTTT. This codes for CASRDLLGQGAGGNTIYF.

This clonotype was found many times. CDR3 sequence reads: CASRTSGSLNEQFF. In nucleotides, the CDR3 is TGTGCCAGCAGAACTAGCGGGAGCCTCAATGAGCAGTTCTTC. The chain carries TRBV21-1 and TRBJ2-1; the table's D call TRBD2 went unverified against the DNA. TRBV21-1 is a documented pseudogene. The CDR3 covers 14 residues.

There are many counts of this clonotype. The chain combines TRBV28 with TRBJ2-7; 7 nucleotides line up with TRBD1. Germline V CDR1 and CDR2: MDHEN, SYDVKM. V lost 10 bases, J lost 3 bases, and 9 bases stayed unmatched. The length of the CDR3 is 13 residues. CDR3 coding DNA: TGTGCCATCGTACAACAGGGGTACTACGAGCAGTACTTC. Residues: CAIVQQGYYEQYF.

Many counts were recorded for this clonotype. J is TRBJ1-2 and V is TRBV18, with 8 bases aligning to TRBD1. The length of the CDR3 is 14 residues. Trimming removed 3 bases from V and 6 bases from J; junction bases left unmatched: 6. CDR1 is KGHSH, CDR2 LQKENI, per germline. The CDR3 DNA sequence: TGTGCCAGCTCACCGGGGACAGGACCCAATGGCTACACCTTC. It yields the protein CASSPGTGPNGYTF.

This clonotype was seen ten or more times. The chain uses TRBV11-2 and TRBJ2-1; 16 positions agree with TRBD2. The V segment lost 5 bases and the J segment 3 bases; nucleotides outside the gene matches: 10. Germline assignment: CDR1 SGHAT and CDR2 FQNNGV. There are 19 residues in the CDR3. CDR3 protein: CASSTGTSGRAGHYNEQFF. The CDR3 coding sequence is TGTGCCAGCAGCACCGGGACTAGCGGGAGGGCTGGCCACTACAATGAGCAGTTCTTC.

This clonotype was observed at least ten times. V is TRBV3-1 and J is TRBJ2-1; D gene unclear. The V end lost 0 bases, the J end lost 8 bases, and 17 bases lay between the germline ends. The CDR3 has 16 residues. Germline V gene sequence: CDR1 LGHDT, CDR2 YNNKEL (reference sequence). CDR3 sequence reads: CASSQESRDPPHEQFF. CDR3 coding DNA: TGTGCCAGCAGCCAAGAAAGTCGAGACCCGCCCCATGAGCAGTTCTTC.

This clonotype was seen at least ten times. The V gene is TRBV4-2, the J gene TRBJ2-1; D gene uncertain. V was cut by 0 bases and J by 9 bases, with 3 bases left in between. CDR1 is LGHNA, CDR2 YNFKEQ, per germline. The CDR3 runs 11 residues. The CDR3 sequence: CASSQDTEQFF. CDR3 sequence (DNA): TGTGCCAGCAGCCAAGACACTGAGCAGTTCTTC.

The chain joins TRBV4-2 to TRBJ2-4; TRBD2 is a possible D gene (5 bases). This CDR3 region has 15 residues. CDR1 LGHNA and CDR2 YNFKEQ come from the germline V gene. With 3 bases removed from V and 1 base from J, the gap between germline ends came to 10 bases. CDR3 in amino acids: CASSHPGGAKNIQYF. The CDR3 bases are TGTGCCAGCAGCCATCCGGGCGGGGCCAAAAACATTCAGTACTTC.

This chain uses TRBV20-1 with TRBJ2-1; no clear D gene. CDR1 is DFQATT, CDR2 SNEGSKA, per germline (reference sequence). The CDR3 is made up of 12 amino acids. V lost 7 bases, J lost 7 bases, and 14 bases lay in between. This CDR3 reads CSVPPELNEQFF. The CDR3 region has the DNA TGCAGTGTCCCACCAGAACTTAATGAGCAGTTCTTC.

A word on this clonotype: This may be a read error: a much more frequent sequence differs by one nucleotide. The gene calls are TRBV6-1 and TRBJ2-7; weak D call: TRBD2 (6 bases). CDR3 size: 12 residues. Germline CDR1 is MNHNS and CDR2 is SASEGT. CDR3 sequence: CASREQGARPLF. The CDR3 DNA sequence: TGTGCCAGTCGGGAGCAGGGAGCCAGGCCCCTTTTC.

In its sample, this clonotype was seen many times. The chain uses TRBV7-3 and TRBJ2-1, with D unclear. Between the trimmed V and J ends, which lost 2 bases and 6 bases, there was a span of 8 bases. Germline assignment: CDR1 SGHTA and CDR2 FQGTGA. This CDR3 has 13 amino acids. The CDR3 DNA follows: TGTGCCAGCAGCTTAGCAGCTTTCAATGAGCAGTTCTTC. Encoded protein: CASSLAAFNEQFF. Complete variable domain (other parts from reference TRBV7-3 and TRBJ2-1): GAGVSQTPSNKVTEKGKYVELRCDPISGHTALYWYRQSLGQGPEFLIYFQGTGAADDSGLPNDRFFAVRPEGSVSTLKIQRTERGDSAVYLCASSLAAFNEQFFGPGTRLTVL.

There are a few counts of this clonotype. J is TRBJ1-1 and V is TRBV20-1; D remains ambiguous. CDR3 length: 14 amino acids. The V gene's germline CDR1 is DFQATT and CDR2 SNEGSKA (reference sequence). Trimming removed 2 bases at V and 0 bases at J, with 10 bases between. The CDR3 loop is CSARYLLMNTEAFF. In DNA, the CDR3 is TGCAGTGCTAGATATCTTTTGATGAACACTGAAGCTTTCTTT.

This clonotype was observed at least ten times. This chain uses TRBV3-1 with TRBJ2-1; TRBD2 aligns across 8 bases. The V segment lost 3 bases and the J segment 4 bases; nucleotides outside the gene matches: 8. The germline V gene has CDR1 LGHDT and CDR2 YNNKEL (reference sequence). The CDR3 covers 16 residues. The CDR3 DNA reads TGTGCCAGCAGCCACTTATCTAGCGGGTTATACAATGAGCAGTTCTTC. It yields the protein CASSHLSSGLYNEQFF.

The chain employs TRBV20-1 and TRBJ2-5; D is tentatively TRBD1 or TRBD2 (6 bases each). CDR1 and CDR2 (germline): DFQATT, SNEGSKA (reference sequence). This CDR3 region has 14 residues. V was pared by 5 bases and J by 4 bases, with 17 bases between. The CDR3 DNA is TGCAGTGCTCCCTTCGAGGGGGGCCGAGAGACCCAGTACTTC. Protein sequence: CSAPFEGGRETQYF.

In this sample, this clonotype turned up a few times. This chain joins TRBV10-3 and TRBJ2-3; TRBD1 or TRBD2 may be the D gene (5 bases each). Looked up from germline, CDR1 is ENHRY and CDR2 is SYGVKD. The CDR3 runs 14 residues. Trimming cost V 11 bases and J 4 bases, with 19 bases left between them. The CDR3 DNA follows: TGTGCCTATGGAAGGGACCTTAATGCAGATACGCAGTATTTT. Translated, it gives CAYGRDLNADTQYF.

In this sample, this clonotype turned up many times. The gene calls are TRBV15 and TRBJ2-5, with a weak D call TRBD2 (6 bases). The CDR3 has 15 amino acids. Germline values: CDR1 LNHNV, CDR2 YYDKDF (reference sequence). V lost 2 bases and J lost 1, with 11 bases in between. The CDR3 DNA follows: TGTGCCACCAGCAGACCCCTCGGGGGCCAAGAGACCCAGTACTTC. It yields the protein CATSRPLGGQETQYF.

This clonotype appeared many times. CDR3 nucleotides: TGTGCCAGCAGCGTAGGGACAGGGGGGAGCACTGAAGCTTTCTTT. Its protein is CASSVGTGGSTEAFF. The gene calls are TRBV9 and TRBJ1-1, with 10 bases lining up with TRBD1. This CDR3 is built from 15 residues. Germline V lookup: CDR1 SGDLS, CDR2 YYNGEE. V shed 0 bases and J 4 bases; nucleotides not matched to a gene: 3.

The gene calls are TRBV18 and TRBJ1-6; D gene uncertain. The CDR3 sequence is 16 residues long. Germline CDR1 reads KGHSH; CDR2 reads LQKENI. V lost 2 bases, J lost 10 bases, and 18 bases lay in between. The CDR3 nucleotides read TGTGCCAGCTCACCAGGAACGCCCCACCAGGAATCACCCCTCCACTTT. Protein: CASSPGTPHQESPLHF.

This clonotype was seen a few times. V usage is TRBV20-1 and J usage is TRBJ1-2, with D maybe TRBD1 (6 bases). The V end was cut by 5 bases, the J end by 0 bases, with 10 bases between. CDR1 is DFQATT, CDR2 SNEGSKA, per germline (reference sequence). The CDR3 totals 13 residues. CDR3 residues: CSAQRTANYGYTF. The DNA of the CDR3 is TGCAGTGCTCAACGGACAGCTAACTATGGCTACACCTTC.

Ten or more counts support this clonotype. The chain employs TRBV29-1 and TRBJ1-1, with D unclear. V gave up 2 bases and J gave up 1 base, with 5 bases separating them. The CDR3 extends over 12 amino acids. The germline V gene has CDR1 SQVTM and CDR2 ANQGSEA. The CDR3 DNA reads as TGCAGCGTTGAACGGAGGAACACTGAAGCTTTCTTT. Translation gives CSVERRNTEAFF.

In its sample, this clonotype was seen once. The chain employs TRBV9 and TRBJ2-1; TRBD2 matches at 10 bases. Germline V gene data show CDR1 as SGDLS and CDR2 as YYNGEE. This CDR3 has 17 amino acids. V dropped 4 bases and J dropped 2; count of bases not matched to a gene: 9. The CDR3 loop reads CASSPPSGSFPYNEQFF. DNA for the CDR3: TGTGCCAGCAGCCCCCCTAGCGGGAGCTTCCCCTACAATGAGCAGTTCTTC.

This clonotype came up many times. The chain uses TRBV20-1 and TRBJ2-1; D is uncertain. Germline V gene data show CDR1 as DFQATT and CDR2 as SNEGSKA (reference sequence). Trimming took off 3 bases at V and 5 bases at J, with 8 bases between the two ends. The CDR3 contains 12 residues. CDR3 amino acids: CSASFRNNEQFF. The DNA of the CDR3 is TGCAGTGCTAGCTTCAGAAACAATGAGCAGTTCTTC.

This clonotype was detected ten times or more. The J gene is TRBJ1-4, the V gene TRBV6-1; 10 bases line up with TRBD1. CDR1 is MNHNS, CDR2 SASEGT, per germline. The CDR3 totals 14 residues. Trimming cost V 6 bases and J 6 bases; bases outside gene matches: 4. The CDR3 sequence is CASRAGTGDEKLFF. Here the CDR3 DNA reads TGTGCCAGCAGGGCCGGGACAGGGGATGAAAAACTGTTTTTT.